Presented here are 26 T cell receptor beta chains from one specimen sequenced in a study of cytomegalovirus exposure and HLA in healthy donors. With 60 Vbeta and 13 Jbeta primers, the PCR was carried out. Clones were read by immunoSEQ multiplex PCR, and TCRdb kept only the in-frame ones, dropping some. The sample contains about 130,000 clones, about 82% of which appear only once. Sequenced material: PBMCs. The source is a man younger than 40 in good health and CMV-seronegative.

About this clone itself: The CDR3 ends on some other residue instead of the conserved phenylalanine or tryptophan, so this is likely a read error. The rearrangement joins TRBV29-1 to TRBJ1-2; 9 bases agree with TRBD1. Germline V gives CDR1 SQVTM, CDR2 ANQGSEA. Germline trimming cut 7 bases from V and 8 bases from J; bases unmatched to any gene: 5. This CDR3 spans 11 amino acids. This chain's CDR3 is CSADRGAGYTV. The CDR3 nucleotides are TGCAGCGCAGACAGGGGGGCCGGCTACACCGTC.

In this sample, this clone turned up once. This chain uses TRBV4-1 with TRBJ1-1; weak D call: TRBD1 (6 bases). CDR1 is MGHRA, CDR2 YSYEKL, per germline. V shed 0 bases and J shed 5 bases, with 19 bases lying between them. The CDR3 contains 17 residues. The CDR3 spells CASSQDLFRGSQTEAFF. The DNA for the CDR3 is TGCGCCAGCAGCCAAGATTTATTCAGGGGCTCTCAAACTGAAGCTTTCTTT.

The V gene is TRBV5-6, the J gene TRBJ1-1; TRBD1 aligns across 7 bases. The germline CDR1 and CDR2 sequences are SGHDT and YYEEEE. J gave up 9 bases and V 3 bases, and 11 bases lay outside the gene matches. CDR3 length equals 14 residues. In nucleotides, the CDR3 is TGTGCCAGCAGCTCCCCGTGGACAGGCAAACAAGCTTTCTTT. Protein: CASSSPWTGKQAFF.

This sequence joins TRBV7-9 and TRBJ1-5, with TRBD1 as a possible D gene (5 bases). V was shortened by 3 bases and J by 5 bases, with 11 bases between the two germline ends. Per the germline V gene, CDR1 is SEHNR and CDR2 is FQNEAQ (reference sequence). The CDR3 has 14 residues. The CDR3 nucleotides read TGTGCCAGCAGCTTTACCGGGGGTGATCAGCCCCAGCATTTT. This encodes CASSFTGGDQPQHF. The full variable domain, completed using reference TRBV7-9 and TRBJ1-5, is DTGVSQNPRHKITKRGQNVTFRCDPISEHNRLYWYRQTLGQGPEFLTYFQNEAQLEKSRLLSDRFSAERPKGSFSTLEIQRTEQGDSAMYLCASSFTGGDQPQHFGDGTRLSIL.

This sequence joins TRBV19 and TRBJ1-1; 9 bases agree with TRBD1. The CDR3 totals 16 residues. Germline V CDR1 and CDR2: LNHDA, SQIVND (reference sequence). V dropped 1 base and J dropped 1; count of bases not matched to a gene: 4. CDR3: CASSIVTGGSNTEAFF. In DNA, the CDR3 is TGTGCCAGTAGTATAGTGACAGGGGGGTCGAACACTGAAGCTTTCTTT. Together with reference TRBV19 and TRBJ1-1, the CDR3 gives the full variable domain: DGGITQSPKYLFRKEGQNVTLSCEQNLNHDAMYWYRQDPGQGLRLIYYSQIVNDFQKGDIAEGYSVSREKKESFPLTVTSAQKNPTAFYLCASSIVTGGSNTEAFFGQGTRLTVV.

V gene TRBV4-2 combines with J gene TRBJ1-1; the D gene is possibly TRBD1 (5 bases). Germline lookup yields CDR1 LGHNA and CDR2 YNFKEQ. V lost 1 base to trimming and J lost 5 bases, with 14 bases between them. The CDR3 is 15 amino acids. The CDR3 is CASSQVQGQGTEAFF. Written as DNA, the CDR3 is TGTGCCAGCAGCCAAGTTCAAGGACAAGGGACTGAAGCTTTCTTT.

This chain uses TRBV6-1 with TRBJ1-5; 7 positions match TRBD1. Trimming removed 8 bases from V and 3 bases from J; junction bases left unmatched: 10. The CDR3 covers 15 residues. The germline V gene has CDR1 MNHNS and CDR2 SASEGT. The CDR3 nucleotides read TGTGCCAGCCATATACCGACAGGGTTCAATCAGCCCCAGCATTTT. Encoded protein: CASHIPTGFNQPQHF.

This chain joins TRBV5-1 and TRBJ1-2, with D unclear. Trimming cost V 0 bases and J 4 bases, with 13 bases left between them. Germline loops: CDR1 SGHRS, CDR2 YFSETQ. CDR3 size: 15 residues. The CDR3 bases are TGCGCCAGCAGCTTGGCCGGAGGGTCCTCCTATGGCTACACCTTC. This encodes CASSLAGGSSYGYTF.

V gene TRBV7-2 combines with J gene TRBJ2-1; D is unclear. The V end lost 1 base, the J end lost 8 bases, and 9 bases lay between the germline ends. The CDR3 consists of 13 residues. Per the germline V gene, CDR1 is SGHTA and CDR2 is FQGNSA. The CDR3 DNA follows: TGTGCCAGCAGCTTAGAATACGAGGATGAGCAGTTCTTC. Its protein is CASSLEYEDEQFF.

This sequence joins TRBV7-2 and TRBJ1-2; D might be TRBD1 (5 bases). Trimming cost V 4 bases and J 1 base, with 10 bases left between them. The germline V gene encodes CDR1 SGHTA and CDR2 FQGNSA. The CDR3 is made up of 14 amino acids. CDR3 nucleotide sequence: TGTGCCAGCAGCTCCGACAGTTTTAACTATGGCTACACCTTC. The encoded protein is CASSSDSFNYGYTF.

The gene calls are TRBV7-9 and TRBJ2-3; tentative D call: TRBD2 (6 bases). The CDR3 runs 15 residues. Germline assignment: CDR1 SEHNR and CDR2 FQNEAQ (reference sequence). V was shortened by 0 bases and J by 6 bases, with 13 bases between the two germline ends. CDR3 DNA: TGTGCCAGCAGCTTAGCTGAAGGGACTGCGGATACGCAGTATTTT. This sequence encodes CASSLAEGTADTQYF. Full variable domain (rest looked up from reference TRBV7-9 and TRBJ2-3): DTGVSQNPRHKITKRGQNVTFRCDPISEHNRLYWYRQTLGQGPEFLTYFQNEAQLEKSRLLSDRFSAERPKGSFSTLEIQRTEQGDSAMYLCASSLAEGTADTQYFGPGTRLTVL.

This clone occurred once. The V gene is TRBV4-1, the J gene TRBJ1-3; D uncertain. V gave up 7 bases and J gave up 8 bases, with 21 bases separating them. The CDR3 has 15 residues. Germline V lookup: CDR1 MGHRA, CDR2 YSYEKL. The CDR3 bases are TGCGCCAGCAACAGTCCCGGTGCCACATGGGACACCATATATTTT. This encodes CASNSPGATWDTIYF.

In its sample, this clone was seen a few times. The V gene is TRBV14, the J gene TRBJ1-4, with TRBD1 matching 9 bases. V was pared by 0 bases and J by 8 bases, with 13 bases of the junction left unmatched. Germline CDR1 SGHDN, CDR2 FVKESK. The length of the CDR3 is 18 residues. The CDR3 protein is CASSQENYPGQGYEKLFF. DNA of the CDR3: TGTGCCAGCAGCCAAGAGAACTATCCGGGACAGGGATACGAAAAACTGTTTTTT.

The chain recombines TRBV10-3 with TRBJ1-2; no definite D call. The V gene lost 2 bases and the J gene lost 8 bases, with 9 bases spanning the gap. The germline gives CDR1 ENHRY, CDR2 SYGVKD. The CDR3 runs 12 residues. CDR3 sequence reads: CAISEPPGGYTF. Here the CDR3 DNA reads TGTGCCATCAGTGAGCCTCCTGGCGGCTACACCTTC.

This chain connects TRBV10-3 to TRBJ1-4; TRBD1 matches at 8 bases. This CDR3 comprises 13 residues. With V trimmed by 11 bases and J by 7 bases, 9 bases remained unmatched. Germline-derived CDR1 and CDR2 are ENHRY and SYGVKD. CDR3 region: CAAGGQVGEKLFF. The DNA for the CDR3 is TGTGCCGCCGGGGGACAGGTTGGTGAAAAACTGTTTTTT.

There are a few counts of this clone. V and J are TRBV10-3 and TRBJ1-1; TRBD1 aligns across 8 bases. The germline V gene has CDR1 ENHRY and CDR2 SYGVKD. CDR3 size: 18 residues. Trimming took 0 bases from V and 1 from J; bases not matched to a gene: 10. For the CDR3, the DNA is TGTGCCATCAGTGAGTCGATCCGCCCAGGACAGGGGAACACTGAAGCTTTCTTT. Its protein product is CAISESIRPGQGNTEAFF.

The rearrangement links TRBV15 to TRBJ2-3; TRBD1 matches 9 bases. V lost 1 base, J lost 2 bases, and 7 bases stayed unmatched. This CDR3 contains 17 residues. In germline, CDR1 is LNHNV, CDR2 YYDKDF (reference sequence). CDR3 sequence (DNA): TGTGCCACCAGCAGAGGGCCCAGACAGGGGGTCACAGATACGCAGTATTTT. Its protein is CATSRGPRQGVTDTQYF.

V is TRBV7-2 and J is TRBJ2-5; 7 positions match TRBD2. The germline CDR1 and CDR2 sequences are SGHTA and FQGNSA. The V gene end was trimmed by 5 bases and the J gene end by 4 bases; junction bases not matched to a gene: 4. The CDR3 is 13 amino acids. The CDR3 DNA is TGTGCCAGCAGCGGACTAGACCGAGAGACCCAGTACTTC. Amino acids: CASSGLDRETQYF.

Of note for this clone: One junction end does not reproduce the germline sequence, and a read error may be involved. The gene calls are TRBV20-1 and TRBJ1-4; the match to TRBD1 covers 7 bases. Looked up from germline, CDR1 is DFQATT and CDR2 is SNEGSKA (reference sequence). CDR3 length equals 11 residues. The CDR3 spells CSASQHEGALF. The CDR3 DNA reads TGCAGTGCTAGCCAGCATGAGGGGGCCCTTTTT.

CDR3 amino acids: CASSFGGLGPYEQYF. The CDR3 region has the DNA TGCGCCAGCAGTTTTGGGGGGTTAGGCCCCTACGAGCAGTACTTC. The chain combines TRBV5-1 with TRBJ2-7; D possibly corresponds to TRBD2 (6 bases). Trimming cost V 5 bases and J 2 bases, with 17 bases left between them. This CDR3 region has 15 residues. Germline V CDR1 and CDR2: SGHRS, YFSETQ.

The chain uses TRBV27 and TRBJ2-7, with 8 bases matching TRBD2. Germline CDR1 and CDR2: MNHEY and SMNVEV (reference sequence). The ends lost 0 bases at V and 0 bases at J; junction bases unmatched: 4. The CDR3 totals 16 residues. The CDR3 region has the DNA TGTGCCAGCAGTTTATCTAGCGGGAAGGGCTCCTACGAGCAGTACTTC. The encoded protein is CASSLSSGKGSYEQYF.

The chain links TRBV10-3 to TRBJ1-2, with TRBD1 matching 8 bases. Germline V gene data show CDR1 as ENHRY and CDR2 as SYGVKD. The length of the CDR3 is 13 residues. Trimming removed 2 bases from V and 4 bases from J; junction bases left unmatched: 0. The CDR3 loop reads CAISEDRGYGYTF. The CDR3 bases are TGTGCCATCAGTGAGGACAGGGGCTATGGCTACACCTTC.

Turning to this clone: At one of its ends the junction is not consistent with the germline gene, which may arise from a read error. The rearrangement uses TRBV7-7 and TRBJ2-1; TRBD2 matches at 9 bases. CDR1 SSHAT and CDR2 FNYEAQ come from the germline V gene (reference sequence). The CDR3 runs to 16 residues. CDR3 bases: TGTGCTAGCAGCTTAGGGGCGGGAGGGCTCTACAATGAGCAGTTCTTC. It codes for CASSLGAGGLYNEQFF.

The chain is built from TRBV5-6 and TRBJ2-7; D perhaps matches TRBD1 (6 bases). Trimming took 4 bases from V and 3 from J, leaving 11 bases between them. Germline-derived CDR1 and CDR2 are SGHDT and YYEEEE. This CDR3 has 13 residues. CDR3: CASSPDRNYEQYF. CDR3 bases: TGTGCCAGCAGCCCTGACAGGAACTACGAGCAGTACTTC.

V usage is TRBV7-2 and J usage is TRBJ2-7, with TRBD1 matching 9 bases. Germline loops: CDR1 SGHTA, CDR2 FQGNSA. J was trimmed by 3 bases and V by 4 bases; bases with no gene match: 7. The CDR3 extends over 15 amino acids. The CDR3 DNA is TGTGCCAGCAGCTCCCAACCGGGACAGGGCTACGAGCAGTACTTC. This translates into CASSSQPGQGYEQYF.

This clone was detected once. The genes are TRBV28 and TRBJ2-1, with TRBD2 identical over 15 bases. After removal of 6 bases from V and 7 bases from J, the junction contained 10 bases not matched to a gene. The CDR3 spans 17 residues. Germline V gene data show CDR1 as MDHEN and CDR2 as SYDVKM. The CDR3 region is CASRGTSGRLGGNEQFF. CDR3 nucleotide sequence: TGTGCCAGCAGGGGGACTAGCGGGAGGCTGGGGGGGAATGAGCAGTTCTTC.